The 20 T cell receptor beta chains below all came from one sample that was sequenced in a study of T cell clonotyping in hematopoietic cell transplantation. Data came from immunoSEQ multiplex PCR; TCRdb stores just in-frame clones and leaves some out. The data contain around 17,000 clones, around 71% of them singletons. What was sequenced was peripheral blood mononuclear cells. The receptors shown here come from a woman aged 55-70 years in good health. Some clones in this sample may be carry-over from other donors' samples.

The chain carries TRBV28 and TRBJ1-3; no reliable D call. This CDR3 has 15 residues. V shed 5 bases and J shed 5 bases, with 16 bases lying between them. Looked up from germline, CDR1 is MDHEN and CDR2 is SYDVKM. CDR3 sequence reads: CASSLARFRRNTIYF. In nucleotides, the CDR3 is TGTGCCAGCAGTCTAGCACGATTCAGGAGAAACACCATATATTTT.

The genes are TRBV5-1 and TRBJ1-2; D unclear. The length of the CDR3 is 12 residues. V shed 3 bases and J shed 6 bases, with 9 bases lying between them. CDR1 and CDR2 (germline): SGHRS, YFSETQ. The CDR3 region is CASSSTAHGYTF. In DNA form, the CDR3 reads TGCGCCAGCAGCTCGACCGCGCATGGCTACACCTTC.

There are a few counts of this clone. The J gene is TRBJ2-7, the V gene TRBV6-5; 7 bases agree with TRBD1. The junction had 4 bases not matched to a gene; V was cut back by 6 bases and J by 5 bases. CDR1 is MNHEY, CDR2 SVGAGI, per germline. This CDR3 is 12 amino acids long. The CDR3 loop reads CASSSTGNEQYF. The CDR3 DNA follows: TGTGCCAGCAGCTCGACAGGGAACGAGCAGTACTTC.

This clone was observed a handful of times. The V call is TRBV7-9, the J call TRBJ2-7; 9 nucleotides line up with TRBD2. V lost 5 bases to trimming and J lost 3 bases; unmatched junction nucleotides: 8. Germline loops: CDR1 SEHNR, CDR2 FQNEAQ (reference sequence). The CDR3 is made up of 15 amino acids. The chain's CDR3 is CASSHEGLAFYEQYF. DNA of the CDR3: TGTGCCAGCAGCCATGAGGGACTAGCCTTCTACGAGCAGTACTTC.

The J gene is TRBJ1-3, the V gene TRBV7-2; D unclear. Germline V lookup: CDR1 SGHTA, CDR2 FQGNSA. CDR3 length: 14 residues. V was trimmed by 3 bases and J by 5 bases, leaving 11 bases between them. CDR3 protein: CASSFLGYRNTIYF. In nucleotides, the CDR3 is TGTGCCAGCAGCTTTTTAGGGTATAGAAACACCATATATTTT.

The rearrangement uses TRBV30 and TRBJ2-5, with D perhaps TRBD2 (5 bases). This CDR3 spans 16 amino acids. The V end lost 2 bases, the J end lost 6 bases, and 22 bases lay between the germline ends. CDR1 is GTSNPN and CDR2 is SVGIG in the germline V gene (reference sequence). The CDR3 is CAWSPQEARVIKTQYF. The CDR3 nucleotides read TGTGCCTGGAGTCCCCAGGAGGCCCGGGTGATAAAGACCCAGTACTTC.

A single count supports this clone. CDR3 in DNA: TGCGCCAGCAGCTCGGGAAACCCGGGGGAGCAGTACTTC. Its protein is CASSSGNPGEQYF. This chain uses TRBV5-1 with TRBJ2-7, with D perhaps TRBD2 (5 bases). CDR1 and CDR2 (germline): SGHRS, YFSETQ. V shed 3 bases and J shed 7 bases, with 14 bases lying between them. The CDR3 has 13 residues.

Notes on this clone: Germline and junction disagree at one end, which may indicate a read error. The rearrangement uses TRBV18 and TRBJ1-2; TRBD1 agrees at 9 bases. The germline V gene encodes CDR1 KGHSH and CDR2 LQKENI. The CDR3 has 13 amino acids. CDR3 DNA: TGTGCCAGCTCACGACAGGGGGACTATGGCTATACCTTC. It codes for CASSRQGDYGYTF.

This chain links TRBV6-6 with TRBJ1-5; maybe TRBD1 (6 bases). The CDR3 has 15 residues. Between the trimmed V and J ends, which lost 5 bases and 4 bases, there was a span of 15 bases. Looked up from germline, CDR1 is MNHNY and CDR2 is SVGAGI (reference sequence). Here the CDR3 DNA reads TGTGCCAGCAGTAGGGGGGCGAATACTAATCAGCCCCAGCATTTT. It translates to CASSRGANTNQPQHF.

The chain joins TRBV11-2 to TRBJ1-5, with D hard to call. The CDR3 has 13 residues. CDR1 is SGHAT, CDR2 FQNNGV, per germline. V was clipped by 0 bases and J by 7 bases, with 7 bases between them. The CDR3 DNA is TGTGCCAGCAGCTTAGAACATTACCAGCCCCAGCATTTT. The encoded protein is CASSLEHYQPQHF.

This chain connects TRBV6-1 to TRBJ1-4; no clear D gene. The V and J ends lost 3 bases and 5 bases respectively, with 7 bases between them. From germline, CDR1 is MNHNS and CDR2 SASEGT. This CDR3 spans 13 amino acids. The CDR3 is CASSDRKNEKLFF. CDR3 nucleotides: TGTGCCAGCAGTGACAGAAAAAATGAAAAACTGTTTTTT.

The rearrangement joins TRBV30 to TRBJ2-1; TRBD2 agrees at 9 bases. The germline V gene encodes CDR1 GTSNPN and CDR2 SVGIG (reference sequence). The CDR3 loop spans 12 amino acids. Trimming took 4 bases from V and 9 from J; bases not matched to a gene: 4. CDR3 amino acids: CAWTSGMIEQFF. CDR3 in DNA: TGTGCCTGGACTAGCGGGATGATTGAGCAGTTCTTC.

This chain links TRBV7-3 with TRBJ2-3; possible D gene TRBD1, 5 bases. The V end was cut by 2 bases, the J end by 6 bases, with 15 bases between. The length of the CDR3 is 15 residues. Germline assignment: CDR1 SGHTA and CDR2 FQGTGA. The CDR3 nucleotides read TGTGCCAGCAGCTTAGTCTGGGGCAGTGGGGATACGCAGTATTTT. This encodes CASSLVWGSGDTQYF. Using reference TRBV7-3 and TRBJ2-3 for the parts outside the CDR3, the full variable domain is GAGVSQTPSNKVTEKGKYVELRCDPISGHTALYWYRQSLGQGPEFLIYFQGTGAADDSGLPNDRFFAVRPEGSVSTLKIQRTERGDSAVYLCASSLVWGSGDTQYFGPGTRLTVL.

This sequence joins TRBV4-1 and TRBJ1-2; D may be TRBD1 (5 bases). This CDR3 region has 13 residues. The germline V gene encodes CDR1 MGHRA and CDR2 YSYEKL. The V gene lost 1 base and the J gene lost 7 bases, with 10 bases spanning the gap. As DNA, the CDR3 is TGCGCCAGCAGCCAAGTGGTCGGGGGTGGCTACACCTTC. Translating it yields CASSQVVGGGYTF.

The table lists this clone with a count of one. This sequence joins TRBV5-4 and TRBJ2-3; D remains unclear. The CDR3 loop spans 18 amino acids. Germline V CDR1 and CDR2: SGHNT, YYREEE (reference sequence). V dropped 0 bases and J dropped 0 bases, with 17 bases sitting between them. Here the CDR3 reads CASSLDGPVAASTDTQYF. CDR3 nucleotide sequence: TGTGCCAGCAGCTTGGACGGGCCTGTCGCGGCTAGCACAGATACGCAGTATTTT.

The chain couples TRBV29-1 to TRBJ2-7; 8 bases map to TRBD2. With V trimmed by 5 bases and J by 6 bases, 9 bases remained unmatched. Germline lookup yields CDR1 SQVTM and CDR2 ANQGSEA. The CDR3 sequence is 13 residues long. The CDR3 is CSVLAGPSPEQYF. CDR3 nucleotides: TGCAGCGTTTTAGCGGGACCTTCTCCCGAGCAGTACTTC.

The chain has TRBV30 and TRBJ2-7, with D perhaps TRBD1 or TRBD2 (5 bases each). This CDR3 spans 15 amino acids. Germline assignment: CDR1 GTSNPN and CDR2 SVGIG (reference sequence). Trimming removed 5 bases at V and 2 bases at J, with 19 bases between. For the CDR3, the DNA is TGTGCCTGGCGTCGCTCGGGGCCATCACCCTACGAGCAGTACTTC. It yields the protein CAWRRSGPSPYEQYF.

This clone appeared once. V is TRBV7-2 and J is TRBJ2-3, with 7 bases fitting TRBD1. The junction had 10 bases not matched to a gene; V was cut back by 5 bases and J by 5 bases. There are 15 residues in the CDR3. The germline gives CDR1 SGHTA, CDR2 FQGNSA. DNA for the CDR3: TGTGCCAGCAGCCCAAGACAGGGTAAGGGAGATACGCAGTATTTT. Translating gives CASSPRQGKGDTQYF.

The sample holds a few counts of this clone. The chain uses TRBV20-1 and TRBJ2-5; possibly TRBD2 for D (5 bases). V lost 6 bases, J lost 2 bases, and 7 bases lay in between. Germline values: CDR1 DFQATT, CDR2 SNEGSKA (reference sequence). This CDR3 has 11 amino acids. CDR3 sequence: CSAGEQETQYF. Written as DNA, the CDR3 is TGCAGTGCCGGGGAACAAGAGACCCAGTACTTC.

This clone was found a few times. The genes are TRBV12-2 and TRBJ1-1; the D call in the table, TRBD1, was not verified against the DNA. TRBV12-2 is a listed pseudogene. The CDR3 is 16 amino acids. CDR3 region: CASRSHAGRLNTEAFF. The CDR3 bases are TGTGCAAGTCGCTCACATGCAGGGCGCCTTAACACTGAAGCTTTCTTT.